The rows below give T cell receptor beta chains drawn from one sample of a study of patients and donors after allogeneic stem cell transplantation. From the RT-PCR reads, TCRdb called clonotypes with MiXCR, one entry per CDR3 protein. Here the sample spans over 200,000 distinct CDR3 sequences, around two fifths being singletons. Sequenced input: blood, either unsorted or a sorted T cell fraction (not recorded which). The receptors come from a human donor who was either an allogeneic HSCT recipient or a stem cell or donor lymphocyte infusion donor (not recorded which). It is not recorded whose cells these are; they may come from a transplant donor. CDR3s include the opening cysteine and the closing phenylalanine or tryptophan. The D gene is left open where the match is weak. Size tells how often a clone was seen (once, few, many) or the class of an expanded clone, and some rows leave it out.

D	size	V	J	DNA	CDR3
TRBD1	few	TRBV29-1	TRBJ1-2	TGCAGCGCCGACAGGGAGGCCTATGGCTACACCTTC	CSADREAYGYTF
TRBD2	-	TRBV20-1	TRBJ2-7	TGCAGTGCTAGGCCGGGACTAGAGTCCTACGAGCAGTACTTC	CSARPGLESYEQYF
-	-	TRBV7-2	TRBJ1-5	TGTGCCAGCAGCTCCCAACGGGGGGGCAATCAGCCCCAGCATTTT	CASSSQRGGNQPQHF
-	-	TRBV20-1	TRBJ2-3	TGCAGTGCTAGTCGGGGGGCTTCAGATACGCAGTATTTT	CSASRGASDTQYF
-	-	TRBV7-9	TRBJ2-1	TGTGCCAGCAGCTCCGTAGTAAGCGGGCTGAATGAGCAGTTCTTC	CASSSVVSGLNEQFF
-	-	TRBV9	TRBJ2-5	TGTGCCAGCAGCCCCCGGGTGTCCCAAGAGACCCAGTACTTC	CASSPRVSQETQYF
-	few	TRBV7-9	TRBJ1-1	TGTGCCAGCAGCTTAAGGGGCTTTGGCCTTGAAGCTTTCTTT	CASSLRGFGLEAFF
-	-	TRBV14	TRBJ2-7	TGTGCCAGCAGCCAAGTTGCAGGGGCCTACGAGCAGTACTTC	CASSQVAGAYEQYF
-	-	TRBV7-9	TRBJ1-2	TGTGCCAGCAGCTTTGGGGGACTTAACTATGGCTACACCTTC	CASSFGGLNYGYTF
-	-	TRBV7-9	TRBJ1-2	TGTGCCAGCAGCCGACGTCTAGGGGATTATGGCTACACCTTC	CASSRRLGDYGYTF
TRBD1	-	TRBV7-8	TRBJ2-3	TGTGCCAGCAGCTCCACTGTGACAGGGCCAGATACGCAGTATTTT	CASSSTVTGPDTQYF
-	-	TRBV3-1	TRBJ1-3	TGTGCCAGCAGCCAAGATCCTCCCTTCTCTGGAAACACCATATATTTT	CASSQDPPFSGNTIYF
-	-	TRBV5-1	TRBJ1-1	TGCGCCAGCAGCTTGGAGGTGCTCATGAACACTGAAGCTTTCTTT	CASSLEVLMNTEAFF
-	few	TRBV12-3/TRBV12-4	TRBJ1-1	TGTGCCAGCAGTTTTACGGACACCCACACTGAAGCTTTCTTT	CASSFTDTHTEAFF
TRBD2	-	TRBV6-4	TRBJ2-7	TGTGCCAGCAGTAAGACGGGGACTAGCGCCGAGCAGTACTTC	CASSKTGTSAEQYF
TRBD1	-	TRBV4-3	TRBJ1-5	TGCGCCAGCAGCCAAGATAATGACAGGGTTAATCAGCCCCAGCATTTT	CASSQDNDRVNQPQHF
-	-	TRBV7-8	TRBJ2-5	TGTGCCAGCAGCTTAGTTGGGGGCCTACCCCAGCAGACCCAGTACTTC	CASSLVGGLPQQTQYF
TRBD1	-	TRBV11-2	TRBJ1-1	TGTGCCAGCAGCTTTTGGGGGGACAGGGTGCAAGCTTTCTTT	CASSFWGDRVQAFF
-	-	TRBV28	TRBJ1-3	TGTGCCAGCGTTGGCGGAGGGAGCTCTGGAAACACCATATATTTT	CASVGGGSSGNTIYF
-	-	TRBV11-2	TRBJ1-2	TGTGCCAGCAGCTTAGTAGGGTCGGCACGCCCGTCGAACTATGGCTACACCTTC	CASSLVGSARPSNYGYTF
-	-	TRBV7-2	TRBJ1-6	TGTGCCAGCAGCTCCCCATGGGGGCTCTATAATTCACCCCTCCACTTT	CASSSPWGLYNSPLHF
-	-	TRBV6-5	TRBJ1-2	TGTGCCAGCAGCACCGGATTGGTGGGCTATGGCTACACCTTC	CASSTGLVGYGYTF
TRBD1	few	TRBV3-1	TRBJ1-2	TGTGCCAGCAGCCATGTTGGACAGGGGGGTGGCTACACCTTC	CASSHVGQGGGYTF
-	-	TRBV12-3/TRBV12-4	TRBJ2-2	TGTGCCAGCAGTTTAGCAGGGACACCGAACACCGGGGAGCTGTTTTTT	CASSLAGTPNTGELFF
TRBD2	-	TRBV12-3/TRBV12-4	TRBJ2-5	TGTGCCAGCAGTCCCGATCGGACTAGCGGGGGCCAAGAGACCCAGTACTTC	CASSPDRTSGGQETQYF
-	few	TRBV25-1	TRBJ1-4	TGTGCCAGCAGTGAAAACGGCGGATCTAATGAAAAACTGTTTTTT	CASSENGGSNEKLFF
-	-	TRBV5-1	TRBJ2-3	TGCGCCAGCAGACCACGTCGGGGGGCTCTTAGCACAGATACGCAGTATTTT	CASRPRRGALSTDTQYF
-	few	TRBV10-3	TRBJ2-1	TGTGCCATCAGTGCACAGGGGACTCGGAATGAGCAGTTCTTC	CAISAQGTRNEQFF
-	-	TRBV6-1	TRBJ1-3	TGTGCCAGTAGTTCGGGAACGAAGACTGGAAACACCATATATTTT	CASSSGTKTGNTIYF
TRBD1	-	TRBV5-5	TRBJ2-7	TGTGCCAGCCGCCTGGGGGGACAGGGGATATACGAGCAGTACTTC	CASRLGGQGIYEQYF
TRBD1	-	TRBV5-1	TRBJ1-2	TGCGCCAGCGGGGCAACAGGGGCGAACTATGGCTACACCTTC	CASGATGANYGYTF
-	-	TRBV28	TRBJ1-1	TGTGCCAGCAGTGATCCGGGGGGAAACACTGAAGCTTTCTTT	CASSDPGGNTEAFF
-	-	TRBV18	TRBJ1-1	TGTGCCAGCTCCCGGGACCGATCCCCGACGAACACTGAAGCTTTCTTT	CASSRDRSPTNTEAFF
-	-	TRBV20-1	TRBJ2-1	TGCAGTGCTAGAGACCGGGGGAGCTCCTACAATGAGCAGTTCTTC	CSARDRGSSYNEQFF
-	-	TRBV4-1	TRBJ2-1	TGCGCCAGCAGCTTCCGGGACACCTACAATGAGCAGTTCTTC	CASSFRDTYNEQFF
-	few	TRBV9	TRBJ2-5	TGTGCCAGCAGCGTAGAAGTGGGGGGGCCGGAGACCCAGTACTTC	CASSVEVGGPETQYF
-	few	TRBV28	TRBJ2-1	TGTGCCAGCAGTTCCCGGCTCGCGGATGAGCAGTTCTTC	CASSSRLADEQFF
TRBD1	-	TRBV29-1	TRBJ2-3	TGCAGCGTTGAAGATCGACAGGGAGTTTGGGCAGATACGCAGTATTTT	CSVEDRQGVWADTQYF
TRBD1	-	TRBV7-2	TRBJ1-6	TGTGCCAGCAGCCAGGGGGACAGAAGCTTCTATAATTCACCCCTCCACTTT	CASSQGDRSFYNSPLHF
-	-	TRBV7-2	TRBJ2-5	TGTGCCAGCAGCTTAGCGCTGATGGAGACCCAGTACTTC	CASSLALMETQYF
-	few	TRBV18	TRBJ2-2	TGTGCCACCTCGGGAGCAGCGAACACCGGGGAGCTGTTTTTT	CATSGAANTGELFF
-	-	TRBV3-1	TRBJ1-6	TGTGCCAGCAGCCAAGAAGGCAGTAATTCACCCCTCCACTTT	CASSQEGSNSPLHF
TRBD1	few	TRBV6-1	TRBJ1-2	TGTGCCAGCACTGTACCCGGGACAGTTAACTATGGCTACACCTTC	CASTVPGTVNYGYTF
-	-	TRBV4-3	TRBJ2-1	TGCGCCAGCAGCCAAGAAAGGCCTACTGAGCAGTTCTTC	CASSQERPTEQFF